This passage covers 9 T cell receptor beta chains from one sample sequenced in a study of blood T cell repertoires in COVID-19. Libraries were prepared by immunoSEQ multiplex PCR; TCRdb keeps only in-frame clonotypes and omits some of them. The sample holds roughly 92,000 clones, about 90% seen once. The source material was peripheral blood. These receptors originate from a woman of 80 years or more with active or convalescent COVID-19.

The rearrangement uses TRBV10-3 and TRBJ1-5, with D tentatively TRBD1 (5 bases). This CDR3 comprises 16 residues. Germline assignment: CDR1 ENHRY and CDR2 SYGVKD. V lost 7 bases and J 2 bases, leaving 18 bases between the germline ends. The CDR3 coding sequence is TGTGCCATCACCAACGGGGGGGAGGTTGGCAATCAGCCCCAGCATTTT. Translating gives CAITNGGEVGNQPQHF.

The chain employs TRBV5-4 and TRBJ2-3; perhaps TRBD1 as D (5 bases). CDR1 is SGHNT, CDR2 YYREEE, per germline (reference sequence). The CDR3 is 15 residues long. Trimming left V 2 bases short and J 6 bases short, with 16 bases between. As DNA, the CDR3 is TGTGCCAGCAGCTTTAAGCAGGGAATGGTGGATACGCAGTATTTT. This codes for CASSFKQGMVDTQYF.

The chain carries TRBV7-9 and TRBJ1-3; no reliable D call. Between the trimmed V and J ends, which lost 0 bases and 7 bases, there was a span of 13 bases. CDR3 length equals 15 residues. CDR1 is SEHNR, CDR2 FQNEAQ, per germline (reference sequence). CDR3 sequence reads: CASSLALISGNTIYF. Here the CDR3 DNA reads TGTGCCAGCAGCTTAGCGCTTATCTCGGGGAACACCATATATTTT.

The rearrangement joins TRBV5-3 to TRBJ2-3; 13 bases align to TRBD2. TRBV5-3 is known as an ORF, though its function is uncertain. The CDR3 extends over 17 amino acids. With 4 bases clipped from V and 9 bases from J, the junction kept 14 bases outside the gene matches. Here the CDR3 DNA reads TGTGCCAGAAGCAACCTACTAGCGGGAGGGCCCCCATGCACGCAGTATTTT. Translated, it gives CARSNLLAGGPPCTQYF.

CDR3 DNA sequence: TGCGCCAGCAGCAACCGAGAGGGAAACACCATATATTTT. Protein: CASSNREGNTIYF. V and J are TRBV5-1 and TRBJ1-3; D is unclear. This CDR3 has 13 amino acids. Between the trimmed V and J ends, which lost 4 bases and 4 bases, there was a span of 9 bases. Germline lookup yields CDR1 SGHRS and CDR2 YFSETQ.

The chain combines TRBV28 with TRBJ2-5; TRBD1 agrees at 12 bases. CDR3 size: 17 residues. Germline V gene sequence: CDR1 MDHEN, CDR2 SYDVKM. V shed 5 bases and J 5 bases; nucleotides not matched to a gene: 12. The CDR3 loop is CASSPTGTGGWLETQYF. The CDR3 nucleotides are TGTGCCAGCAGTCCGACCGGGACAGGGGGCTGGTTGGAGACCCAGTACTTC. Variable domain in full (rest from reference TRBV28 and TRBJ2-5): DVKVTQSSRYLVKRTGEKVFLECVQDMDHENMFWYRQDPGLGLRLIYFSYDVKMKEKGDIPEGYSVSREKKERFSLILESASTNQTSMYLCASSPTGTGGWLETQYFGPGTRLLVL.

The V and J genes are TRBV7-2 and TRBJ2-4, with 8 nucleotides matching TRBD1. After removal of 4 bases from V and 9 bases from J, the junction contained 8 bases not matched to a gene. The CDR3 runs 14 residues. Germline V lookup: CDR1 SGHTA, CDR2 FQGNSA. CDR3 coding DNA: TGTGCCAGCAGCTCCGGACAGGGTAGCGGCATTCAGTACTTC. Protein: CASSSGQGSGIQYF.

The CDR3 spells CASSLLTGGELPDTGELFF. The CDR3 DNA sequence: TGTGCCAGCAGTTTATTAACAGGGGGGGAATTGCCGGACACCGGGGAGCTGTTTTTT. The chain is built from TRBV28 and TRBJ2-2, with D possibly TRBD1 on 8 matching bases. The germline V gene has CDR1 MDHEN and CDR2 SYDVKM. The CDR3 is 19 amino acids. The V end was cut by 1 base, the J end by 3 bases, with 21 bases between.

The rearrangement links TRBV5-5 to TRBJ2-6; no clear D. The CDR3 runs 13 residues. The germline V gene encodes CDR1 SGHKS and CDR2 YYEKEE (reference sequence). Trimming left V 5 bases short and J 0 bases short, with 3 bases between. The CDR3 DNA reads TGTGCCAGCAGTCGCTCTGGGGCCAACGTCCTGACTTTC. It translates to CASSRSGANVLTF.